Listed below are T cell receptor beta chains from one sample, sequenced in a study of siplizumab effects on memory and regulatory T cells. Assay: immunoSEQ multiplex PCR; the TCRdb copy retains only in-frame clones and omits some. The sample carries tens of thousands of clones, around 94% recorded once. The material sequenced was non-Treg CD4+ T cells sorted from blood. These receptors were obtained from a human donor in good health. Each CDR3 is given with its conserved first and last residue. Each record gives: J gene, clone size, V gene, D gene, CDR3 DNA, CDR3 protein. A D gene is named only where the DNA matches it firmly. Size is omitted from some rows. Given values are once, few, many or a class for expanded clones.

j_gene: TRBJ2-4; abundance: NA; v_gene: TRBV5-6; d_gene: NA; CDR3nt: TGTGCCAGCAGCTTAGGGGGGACCAAAAACATTCAGTACTTC; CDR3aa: CASSLGGTKNIQYF
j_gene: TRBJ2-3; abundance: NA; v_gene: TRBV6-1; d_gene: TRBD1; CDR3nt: TGTGCCAGCAGTAGGACAGGGGTCTCAGATACGCAGTATTTT; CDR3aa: CASSRTGVSDTQYF
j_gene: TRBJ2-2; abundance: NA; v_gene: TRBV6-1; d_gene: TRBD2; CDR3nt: TGTGCCAGCGCTAGGGGACTAACGAACACCGGGGAGCTGTTTTTT; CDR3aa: CASARGLTNTGELFF
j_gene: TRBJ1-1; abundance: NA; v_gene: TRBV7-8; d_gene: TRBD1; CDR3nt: TGTGCCAGCAGCTTATCGGCAGGGGGGAACACTGAAGCTTTCTTT; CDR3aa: CASSLSAGGNTEAFF
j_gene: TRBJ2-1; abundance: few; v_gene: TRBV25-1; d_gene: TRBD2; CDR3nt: TGTGCCAGCAGCGTCGAAGCGGGAGTATCCTACAATGAGCAGTTCTTC; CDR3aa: CASSVEAGVSYNEQFF
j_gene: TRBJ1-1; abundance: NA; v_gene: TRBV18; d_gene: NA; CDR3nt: TGTGCCAGCTCACCAGGGCGCGCCGGCGACACTGAAGCTTTCTTT; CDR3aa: CASSPGRAGDTEAFF
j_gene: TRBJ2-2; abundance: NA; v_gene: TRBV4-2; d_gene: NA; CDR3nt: TGTGCCAGCAGCCAAGAGCAGGGCGGCACCGGGGAGCTGTTTTTT; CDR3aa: CASSQEQGGTGELFF
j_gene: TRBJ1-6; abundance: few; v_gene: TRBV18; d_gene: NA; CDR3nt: TGTGCCAGCTCACCGTCACGGGACCGCAGCTCCTATAATTCACCCCTCCACTTT; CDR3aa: CASSPSRDRSSYNSPLHF
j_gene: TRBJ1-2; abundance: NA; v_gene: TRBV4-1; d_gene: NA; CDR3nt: TGCGCCAGCAGCCCACGGGAGTTCTATGGCTACACCTTC; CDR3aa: CASSPREFYGYTF
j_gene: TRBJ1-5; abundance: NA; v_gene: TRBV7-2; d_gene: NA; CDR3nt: TGTGCCAGCACCGACAACCATGGGGGTCCCGGCAATCAGCCCCAGCATTTT; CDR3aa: CASTDNHGGPGNQPQHF